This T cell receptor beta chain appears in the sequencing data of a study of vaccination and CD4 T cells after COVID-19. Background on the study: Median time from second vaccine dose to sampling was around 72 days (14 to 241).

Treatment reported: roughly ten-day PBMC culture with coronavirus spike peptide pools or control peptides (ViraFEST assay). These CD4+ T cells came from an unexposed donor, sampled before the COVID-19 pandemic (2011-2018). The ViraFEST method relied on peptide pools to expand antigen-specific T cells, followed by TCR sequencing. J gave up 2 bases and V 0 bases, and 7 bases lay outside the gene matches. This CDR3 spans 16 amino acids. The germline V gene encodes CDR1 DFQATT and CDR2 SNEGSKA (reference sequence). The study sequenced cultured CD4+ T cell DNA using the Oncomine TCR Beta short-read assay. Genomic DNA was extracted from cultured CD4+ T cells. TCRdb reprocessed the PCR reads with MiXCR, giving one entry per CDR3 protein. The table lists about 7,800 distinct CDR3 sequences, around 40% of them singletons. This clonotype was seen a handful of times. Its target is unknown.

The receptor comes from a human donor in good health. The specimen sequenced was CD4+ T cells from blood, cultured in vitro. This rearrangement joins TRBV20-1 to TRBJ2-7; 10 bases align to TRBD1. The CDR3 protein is CSAREGDRGPPYEQYF. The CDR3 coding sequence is TGCAGTGCTAGAGAAGGAGACAGGGGGCCCCCCTACGAGCAGTACTTC.